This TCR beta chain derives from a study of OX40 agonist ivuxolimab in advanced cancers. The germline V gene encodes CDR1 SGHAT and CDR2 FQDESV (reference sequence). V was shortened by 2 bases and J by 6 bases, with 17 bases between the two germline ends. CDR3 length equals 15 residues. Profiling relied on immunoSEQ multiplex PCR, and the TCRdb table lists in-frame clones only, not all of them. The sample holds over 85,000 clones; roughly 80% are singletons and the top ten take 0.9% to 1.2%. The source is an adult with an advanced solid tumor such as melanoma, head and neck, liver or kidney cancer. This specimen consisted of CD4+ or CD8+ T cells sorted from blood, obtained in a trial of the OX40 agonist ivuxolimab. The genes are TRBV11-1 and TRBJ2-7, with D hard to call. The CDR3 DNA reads TGTGCCAGCAGCTTATGGGAAGGCAAGAGGAGCGAGCAGTACTTC. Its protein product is CASSLWEGKRSEQYF.